This TCR beta chain originates from a study of blood T cell repertoires in COVID-19. Study in general: PBMCs, B-cell-depleted T cells, or T cells were the source of the cDNA or gDNA that made up the material.

V lost 5 bases and J 4 bases, leaving 12 bases between the germline ends. CDR3 length equals 14 residues. From germline, CDR1 is MDHEN and CDR2 SYDVKM. Sequenced by immunoSEQ multiplex PCR; TCRdb stores in-frame clones only, minus some. The table has roughly 200,000 clones, roughly 85% seen once. The chain combines TRBV28 with TRBJ1-3; D is ambiguous. The sequence was collected from a middle-aged man who had recovered from COVID-19. The sample taken for sequencing was PBMCs or T cells enriched from blood (not recorded which). As DNA, the CDR3 is TGTGCCAGCAGTCCCCCGGGGTACGGAAACACCATATATTTT. This encodes CASSPPGYGNTIYF.